A single TCR beta chain is shown here with its context. Its antigen is not identified. A quantity of about 0.5 to 1 ug RNA underwent reverse transcription using random hexamers. TCRdb reprocessed the immunoSEQ multiplex PCR reads via MiXCR and lists one record per CDR3 protein. The table shows roughly 180,000 distinct CDR3 sequences, with around 94% occurring only once. CD8+ and CD4+ blood T cells underwent TCR beta sequencing. The patients with Susac syndrome were individuals who fulfilled the recently defined diagnostic criteria for disease that was either definite or probable. The CDR3 has 16 residues. V shed 6 bases and J 7 bases; nucleotides not matched to a gene: 15. Germline CDR1 and CDR2: MDHEN and SYDVKM. This sample is part of a study of CD8 T cells in Susac syndrome. Looking at the study overall: Patients with Susac syndrome were therapy-naive, treated with corticosteroids, or treated with intravenous immunoglobulin alone when blood was collected. Whole-study results and caveats: Clonal expansion was missing from Susac syndrome CD4+ T cell repertoires.

The receptor comes from a human donor with Susac syndrome. The chain links TRBV28 to TRBJ2-5; 9 bases are shared with TRBD2. The sequenced material came from CD4+ T cells from PBMCs. For the CDR3, the DNA is TGTGCCAGCAGATCCCGTGGGACTAGCAGGGTGGCGACCCAGTACTTC. Protein sequence: CASRSRGTSRVATQYF.